Described below is a single T cell receptor (beta chain) sequence and its context. The entry originates in a study of blood T cell repertoires in COVID-19. Turning to the study itself: Some COVID-19 samples were acute and others convalescent; all came from the United States, Italy and Spain. T cells, B-cell-depleted T cells, or PBMCs supplied cDNA or gDNA.

Original data processing: From reference gene primer amplification, estimates of nucleated cell counts were derived. Profiling relied on immunoSEQ multiplex PCR, and the TCRdb table lists in-frame clones only, not all of them. V and J calls and clone size are those listed in that table; D and trimming were worked out from the DNA. The sample holds 130,000 to 150,000 clones; over 70% are singletons and the top ten take approximately 1.5%. This CDR3 contains 16 residues. CDR1 SGHTA and CDR2 FQGNSA come from the germline V gene. V lost 2 bases and J lost 2, with 10 bases in between. The chain links TRBV7-2 to TRBJ2-6; tentatively, D is TRBD1 (6 bases). The sequence derives from a woman aged 50 to 60 with acute or convalescent COVID-19. Sequenced input: peripheral blood. The CDR3 DNA follows: TGTGCCAGCAGCTTACCCCAGGGGACTGGGGCCAACGTCCTGACTTTC. Translation: CASSLPQGTGANVLTF.